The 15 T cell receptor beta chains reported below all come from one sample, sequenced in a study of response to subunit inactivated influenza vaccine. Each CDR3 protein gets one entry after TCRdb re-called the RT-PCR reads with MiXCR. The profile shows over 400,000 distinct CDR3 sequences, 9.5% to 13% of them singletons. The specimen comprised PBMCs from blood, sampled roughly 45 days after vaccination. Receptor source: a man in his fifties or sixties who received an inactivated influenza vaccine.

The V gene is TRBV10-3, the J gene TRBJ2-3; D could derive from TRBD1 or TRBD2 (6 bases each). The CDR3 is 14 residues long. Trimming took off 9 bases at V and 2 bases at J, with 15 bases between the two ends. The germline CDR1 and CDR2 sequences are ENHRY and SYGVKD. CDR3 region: CAIRGGRTTDTQYF. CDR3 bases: TGTGCCATACGTGGGGGGCGAACCACAGATACGCAGTATTTT.

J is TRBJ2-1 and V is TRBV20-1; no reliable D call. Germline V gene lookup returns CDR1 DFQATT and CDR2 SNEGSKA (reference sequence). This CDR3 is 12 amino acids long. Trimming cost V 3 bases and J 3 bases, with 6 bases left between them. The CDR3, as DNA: TGCAGTGCTAGTATGATCTACAATGAGCAGTTCTTC. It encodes CSASMIYNEQFF.

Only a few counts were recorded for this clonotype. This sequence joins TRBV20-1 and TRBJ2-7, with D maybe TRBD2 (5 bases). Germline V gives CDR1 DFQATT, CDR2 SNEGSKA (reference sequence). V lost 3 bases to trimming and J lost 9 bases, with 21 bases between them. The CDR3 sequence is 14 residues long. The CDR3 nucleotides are TGCAGTGCTAGCCGGGATTCCTCGGGTGAGCGGCAGTACTTC. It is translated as CSASRDSSGERQYF.

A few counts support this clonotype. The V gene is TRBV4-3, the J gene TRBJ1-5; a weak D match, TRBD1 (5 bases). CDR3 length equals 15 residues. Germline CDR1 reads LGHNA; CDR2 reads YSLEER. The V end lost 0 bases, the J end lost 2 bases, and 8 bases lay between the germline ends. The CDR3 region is CASSQDLTGNQPQHF. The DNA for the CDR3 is TGCGCCAGCAGCCAAGACCTGACAGGCAATCAGCCCCAGCATTTT.

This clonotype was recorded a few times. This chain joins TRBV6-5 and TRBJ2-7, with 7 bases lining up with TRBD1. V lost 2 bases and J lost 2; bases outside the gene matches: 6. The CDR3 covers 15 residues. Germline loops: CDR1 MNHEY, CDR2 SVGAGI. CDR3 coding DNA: TGTGCCAGCAGTTACGGGGTAGGGGGCGCCTACGAGCAGTACTTC. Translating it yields CASSYGVGGAYEQYF.

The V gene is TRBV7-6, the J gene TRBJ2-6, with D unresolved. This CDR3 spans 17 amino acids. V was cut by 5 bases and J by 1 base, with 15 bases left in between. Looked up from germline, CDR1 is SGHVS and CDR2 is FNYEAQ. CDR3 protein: CASSTDLRISGANVLTF. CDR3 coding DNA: TGTGCCAGCAGCACCGACTTACGGATTTCTGGGGCCAACGTCCTGACTTTC.

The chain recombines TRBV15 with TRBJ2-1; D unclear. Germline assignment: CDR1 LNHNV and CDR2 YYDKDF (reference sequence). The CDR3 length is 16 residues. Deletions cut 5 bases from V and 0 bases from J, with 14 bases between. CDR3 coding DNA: TGTGCCACCAGCCCCTGGCCGGTGAGCTCCTACAATGAGCAGTTCTTC. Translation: CATSPWPVSSYNEQFF.

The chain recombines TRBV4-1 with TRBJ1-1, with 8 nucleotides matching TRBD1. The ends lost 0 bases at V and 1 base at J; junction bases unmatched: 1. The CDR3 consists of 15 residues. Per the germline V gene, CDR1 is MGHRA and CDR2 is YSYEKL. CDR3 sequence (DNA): TGCGCCAGCAGCCAAGATCAGGGGGCGAACACTGAAGCTTTCTTT. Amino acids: CASSQDQGANTEAFF.

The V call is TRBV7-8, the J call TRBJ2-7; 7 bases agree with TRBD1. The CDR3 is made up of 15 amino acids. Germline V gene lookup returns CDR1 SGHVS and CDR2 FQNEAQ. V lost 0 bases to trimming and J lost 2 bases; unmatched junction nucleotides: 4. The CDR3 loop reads CASSLAGTETYEQYF. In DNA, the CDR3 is TGTGCCAGCAGCTTAGCGGGGACAGAAACCTACGAGCAGTACTTC.

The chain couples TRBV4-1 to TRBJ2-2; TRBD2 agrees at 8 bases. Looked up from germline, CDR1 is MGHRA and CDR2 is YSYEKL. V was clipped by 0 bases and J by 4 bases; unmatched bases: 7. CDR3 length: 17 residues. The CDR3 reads CASSQDLGGGTTGELFF. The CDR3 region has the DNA TGCGCCAGCAGCCAAGATCTAGGCGGGGGGACCACCGGGGAGCTGTTTTTT.

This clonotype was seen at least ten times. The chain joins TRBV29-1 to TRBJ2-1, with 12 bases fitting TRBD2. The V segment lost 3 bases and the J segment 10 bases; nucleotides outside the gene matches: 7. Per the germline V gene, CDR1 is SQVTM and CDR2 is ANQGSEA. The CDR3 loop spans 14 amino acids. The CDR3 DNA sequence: TGCAGCGTTGAGCCGGGGCTAGCGGGAGGGGAGCAGTTCTTC. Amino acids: CSVEPGLAGGEQFF.

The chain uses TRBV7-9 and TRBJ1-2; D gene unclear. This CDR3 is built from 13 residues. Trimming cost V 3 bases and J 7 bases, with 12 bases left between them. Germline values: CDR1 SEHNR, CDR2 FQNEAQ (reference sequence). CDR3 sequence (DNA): TGTGCCAGCAGCTTTCGCGGGGAGGCTGGCTACACCTTC. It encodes CASSFRGEAGYTF.

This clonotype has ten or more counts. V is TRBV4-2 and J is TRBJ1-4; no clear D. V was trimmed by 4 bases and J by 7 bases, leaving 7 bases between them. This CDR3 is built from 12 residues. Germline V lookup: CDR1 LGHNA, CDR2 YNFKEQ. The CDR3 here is CASSREGEKLFF. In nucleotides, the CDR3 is TGTGCCAGCAGCCGGGAGGGTGAAAAACTGTTTTTT.

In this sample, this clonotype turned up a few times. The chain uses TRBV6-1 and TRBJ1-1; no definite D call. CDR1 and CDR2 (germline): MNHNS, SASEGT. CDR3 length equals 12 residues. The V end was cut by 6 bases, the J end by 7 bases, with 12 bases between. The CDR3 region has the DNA TGTGCCAGCAGCAGGATAGGGAATGAAGCTTTCTTT. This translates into CASSRIGNEAFF.

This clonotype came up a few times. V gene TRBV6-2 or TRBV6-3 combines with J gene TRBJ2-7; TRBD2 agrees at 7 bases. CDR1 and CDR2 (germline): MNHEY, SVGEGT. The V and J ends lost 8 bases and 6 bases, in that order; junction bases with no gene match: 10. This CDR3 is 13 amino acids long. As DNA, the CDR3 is TGTGCCAGCCGGGGGGACGTCTTGAGCGAGCAGTACTTC. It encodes CASRGDVLSEQYF.